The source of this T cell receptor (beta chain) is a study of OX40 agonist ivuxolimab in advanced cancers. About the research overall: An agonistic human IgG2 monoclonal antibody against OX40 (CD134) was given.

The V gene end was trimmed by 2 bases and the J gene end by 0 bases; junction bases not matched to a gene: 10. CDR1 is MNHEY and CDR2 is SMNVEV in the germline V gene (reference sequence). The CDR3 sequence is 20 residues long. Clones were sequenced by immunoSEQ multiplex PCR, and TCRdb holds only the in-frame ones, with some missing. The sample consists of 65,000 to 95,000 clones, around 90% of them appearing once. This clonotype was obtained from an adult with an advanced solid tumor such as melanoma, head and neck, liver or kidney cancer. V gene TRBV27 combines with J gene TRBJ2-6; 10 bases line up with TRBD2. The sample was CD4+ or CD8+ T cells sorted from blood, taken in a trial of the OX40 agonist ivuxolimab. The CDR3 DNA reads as TGTGCCAGCAGTTTAACCCTCCGGACTAGCGGCCCCTCTGGGGCCAACGTCCTGACTTTC. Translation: CASSLTLRTSGPSGANVLTF.